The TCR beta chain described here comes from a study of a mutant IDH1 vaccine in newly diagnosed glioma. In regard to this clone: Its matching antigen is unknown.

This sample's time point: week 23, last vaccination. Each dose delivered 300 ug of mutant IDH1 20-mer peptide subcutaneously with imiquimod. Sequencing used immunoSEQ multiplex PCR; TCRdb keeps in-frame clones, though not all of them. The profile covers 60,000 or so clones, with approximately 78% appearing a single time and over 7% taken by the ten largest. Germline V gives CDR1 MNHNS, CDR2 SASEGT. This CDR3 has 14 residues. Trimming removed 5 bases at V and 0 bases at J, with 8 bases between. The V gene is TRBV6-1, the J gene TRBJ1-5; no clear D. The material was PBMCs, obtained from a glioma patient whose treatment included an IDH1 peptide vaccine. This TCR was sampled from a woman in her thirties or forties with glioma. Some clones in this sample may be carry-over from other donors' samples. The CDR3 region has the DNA TGTGCCAGCAGTCTTCGGTATAGCAATCAGCCCCAGCATTTT. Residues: CASSLRYSNQPQHF.